Listed below are T cell receptor beta chains from one sample, sequenced in a study of Ad26.COV2.S vaccination and SARS-CoV-2 variants. Libraries were prepared by immunoSEQ multiplex PCR; TCRdb keeps only in-frame clonotypes and omits some of them. The sample has fewer than 800,000 clones; roughly 90% are singletons. The specimen comprised peripheral blood, sampled in a trial of Ad26.COV2.S vaccine versus placebo. The receptors stem from a person aged 18-60 years who received the Ad26.COV2.S COVID-19 vaccine or a placebo. Both conserved end residues are part of each CDR3.

J gene,V gene,CDR3 protein
TRBJ2-1,TRBV7-9,CASRIDVGLRNDEQFF
TRBJ2-7,TRBV12-3/TRBV12-4,CASSREGGYEQYF
TRBJ2-7,TRBV5-5,CASSLGPTGTSGTYEQYF
TRBJ2-1,TRBV5-1,CASSLGLSYNEQFF
TRBJ1-1,TRBV7-2,CASSLTGGIFGTEAFF
TRBJ2-5,TRBV5-1,CASREAGELETQYF
TRBJ2-1,TRBV10-3,CASRDSGRGLLNEQFF
TRBJ2-7,TRBV7-8,CASSRGLAGGTTYEQYF
TRBJ2-3,TRBV5-4,CASSSTVLDTQYF
TRBJ2-2,TRBV10-3,CAISESEARVFTGELFF
TRBJ2-1,TRBV11-3,CAPSSNEQFF
TRBJ1-2,TRBV5-6,CASSLGYREVSYGYTF
TRBJ2-7,TRBV5-1,CASSAGQGGIEQYF
TRBJ2-1,TRBV20-1,CSASRASGDNEQFF
TRBJ2-5,TRBV5-5,CASSRRTGAETQYF
TRBJ2-7,TRBV11-3,CASSPGTGGLDEQYF
TRBJ2-7,TRBV5-1,CASSGDRGSYEQYF
TRBJ1-4,TRBV10-3,CATTEGAREKLFF
TRBJ2-5,TRBV24-1,CATSDSLAGQETQYF
TRBJ2-2,TRBV30,CAWSGYAATANTGELFF
TRBJ1-1,TRBV14,CASSQSPFF
TRBJ2-7,TRBV7-8,CASSRGYGYEQYF
TRBJ1-6,TRBV19,CASSQGNNSPLHF
TRBJ2-1,TRBV7-9,CASSLRRENEQFF
TRBJ1-4,TRBV6-2/TRBV6-3,CASSYSGRWFGEKLFF
TRBJ1-6,TRBV14,CASSRGHYNSPLHF
TRBJ2-1,TRBV7-9,CALRGGGEDEQFF
TRBJ2-3,TRBV27,CASSHRVAGGLDTQYF
TRBJ2-1,TRBV6-4,CASSVLAGGDNEQFF
TRBJ1-6,TRBV19,CASSSSPQGESPLHF
TRBJ1-2,TRBV28,CASSSSSESEYTF
TRBJ1-1,TRBV29-1,CSGGEVGTEAFF
TRBJ2-1,TRBV20-1,CSASQLAGGPGEQFF
TRBJ2-4,TRBV3-1/TRBV3-2,CASSQEGLAKNIQYF
TRBJ2-4,TRBV18,CASSHGQVKNIQYF
TRBJ2-5,TRBV9,CASSEGAGHQETQYF
TRBJ2-7,TRBV3-1/TRBV3-2,CASSQDGGSKNEQYF
TRBJ1-1,TRBV3-1/TRBV3-2,CASSSTQRRLNTEAFF
TRBJ2-5,TRBV29-1,CSVGGRGRQGETQYF
TRBJ2-1,TRBV5-1,CASSMVSDEQFF
TRBJ2-5,TRBV3-1/TRBV3-2,CASSPTEEETQYF
TRBJ2-7,TRBV6-5,CASRRIPDLYEQYF
TRBJ2-2,TRBV19,CATAAQGVIWGAGELFF
TRBJ1-1,TRBV7-9,CASSPSTEAFF
TRBJ2-7,TRBV11-3,CASREGCHEQYF
TRBJ1-5,TRBV7-8,CASSFGTVSNQPQHF